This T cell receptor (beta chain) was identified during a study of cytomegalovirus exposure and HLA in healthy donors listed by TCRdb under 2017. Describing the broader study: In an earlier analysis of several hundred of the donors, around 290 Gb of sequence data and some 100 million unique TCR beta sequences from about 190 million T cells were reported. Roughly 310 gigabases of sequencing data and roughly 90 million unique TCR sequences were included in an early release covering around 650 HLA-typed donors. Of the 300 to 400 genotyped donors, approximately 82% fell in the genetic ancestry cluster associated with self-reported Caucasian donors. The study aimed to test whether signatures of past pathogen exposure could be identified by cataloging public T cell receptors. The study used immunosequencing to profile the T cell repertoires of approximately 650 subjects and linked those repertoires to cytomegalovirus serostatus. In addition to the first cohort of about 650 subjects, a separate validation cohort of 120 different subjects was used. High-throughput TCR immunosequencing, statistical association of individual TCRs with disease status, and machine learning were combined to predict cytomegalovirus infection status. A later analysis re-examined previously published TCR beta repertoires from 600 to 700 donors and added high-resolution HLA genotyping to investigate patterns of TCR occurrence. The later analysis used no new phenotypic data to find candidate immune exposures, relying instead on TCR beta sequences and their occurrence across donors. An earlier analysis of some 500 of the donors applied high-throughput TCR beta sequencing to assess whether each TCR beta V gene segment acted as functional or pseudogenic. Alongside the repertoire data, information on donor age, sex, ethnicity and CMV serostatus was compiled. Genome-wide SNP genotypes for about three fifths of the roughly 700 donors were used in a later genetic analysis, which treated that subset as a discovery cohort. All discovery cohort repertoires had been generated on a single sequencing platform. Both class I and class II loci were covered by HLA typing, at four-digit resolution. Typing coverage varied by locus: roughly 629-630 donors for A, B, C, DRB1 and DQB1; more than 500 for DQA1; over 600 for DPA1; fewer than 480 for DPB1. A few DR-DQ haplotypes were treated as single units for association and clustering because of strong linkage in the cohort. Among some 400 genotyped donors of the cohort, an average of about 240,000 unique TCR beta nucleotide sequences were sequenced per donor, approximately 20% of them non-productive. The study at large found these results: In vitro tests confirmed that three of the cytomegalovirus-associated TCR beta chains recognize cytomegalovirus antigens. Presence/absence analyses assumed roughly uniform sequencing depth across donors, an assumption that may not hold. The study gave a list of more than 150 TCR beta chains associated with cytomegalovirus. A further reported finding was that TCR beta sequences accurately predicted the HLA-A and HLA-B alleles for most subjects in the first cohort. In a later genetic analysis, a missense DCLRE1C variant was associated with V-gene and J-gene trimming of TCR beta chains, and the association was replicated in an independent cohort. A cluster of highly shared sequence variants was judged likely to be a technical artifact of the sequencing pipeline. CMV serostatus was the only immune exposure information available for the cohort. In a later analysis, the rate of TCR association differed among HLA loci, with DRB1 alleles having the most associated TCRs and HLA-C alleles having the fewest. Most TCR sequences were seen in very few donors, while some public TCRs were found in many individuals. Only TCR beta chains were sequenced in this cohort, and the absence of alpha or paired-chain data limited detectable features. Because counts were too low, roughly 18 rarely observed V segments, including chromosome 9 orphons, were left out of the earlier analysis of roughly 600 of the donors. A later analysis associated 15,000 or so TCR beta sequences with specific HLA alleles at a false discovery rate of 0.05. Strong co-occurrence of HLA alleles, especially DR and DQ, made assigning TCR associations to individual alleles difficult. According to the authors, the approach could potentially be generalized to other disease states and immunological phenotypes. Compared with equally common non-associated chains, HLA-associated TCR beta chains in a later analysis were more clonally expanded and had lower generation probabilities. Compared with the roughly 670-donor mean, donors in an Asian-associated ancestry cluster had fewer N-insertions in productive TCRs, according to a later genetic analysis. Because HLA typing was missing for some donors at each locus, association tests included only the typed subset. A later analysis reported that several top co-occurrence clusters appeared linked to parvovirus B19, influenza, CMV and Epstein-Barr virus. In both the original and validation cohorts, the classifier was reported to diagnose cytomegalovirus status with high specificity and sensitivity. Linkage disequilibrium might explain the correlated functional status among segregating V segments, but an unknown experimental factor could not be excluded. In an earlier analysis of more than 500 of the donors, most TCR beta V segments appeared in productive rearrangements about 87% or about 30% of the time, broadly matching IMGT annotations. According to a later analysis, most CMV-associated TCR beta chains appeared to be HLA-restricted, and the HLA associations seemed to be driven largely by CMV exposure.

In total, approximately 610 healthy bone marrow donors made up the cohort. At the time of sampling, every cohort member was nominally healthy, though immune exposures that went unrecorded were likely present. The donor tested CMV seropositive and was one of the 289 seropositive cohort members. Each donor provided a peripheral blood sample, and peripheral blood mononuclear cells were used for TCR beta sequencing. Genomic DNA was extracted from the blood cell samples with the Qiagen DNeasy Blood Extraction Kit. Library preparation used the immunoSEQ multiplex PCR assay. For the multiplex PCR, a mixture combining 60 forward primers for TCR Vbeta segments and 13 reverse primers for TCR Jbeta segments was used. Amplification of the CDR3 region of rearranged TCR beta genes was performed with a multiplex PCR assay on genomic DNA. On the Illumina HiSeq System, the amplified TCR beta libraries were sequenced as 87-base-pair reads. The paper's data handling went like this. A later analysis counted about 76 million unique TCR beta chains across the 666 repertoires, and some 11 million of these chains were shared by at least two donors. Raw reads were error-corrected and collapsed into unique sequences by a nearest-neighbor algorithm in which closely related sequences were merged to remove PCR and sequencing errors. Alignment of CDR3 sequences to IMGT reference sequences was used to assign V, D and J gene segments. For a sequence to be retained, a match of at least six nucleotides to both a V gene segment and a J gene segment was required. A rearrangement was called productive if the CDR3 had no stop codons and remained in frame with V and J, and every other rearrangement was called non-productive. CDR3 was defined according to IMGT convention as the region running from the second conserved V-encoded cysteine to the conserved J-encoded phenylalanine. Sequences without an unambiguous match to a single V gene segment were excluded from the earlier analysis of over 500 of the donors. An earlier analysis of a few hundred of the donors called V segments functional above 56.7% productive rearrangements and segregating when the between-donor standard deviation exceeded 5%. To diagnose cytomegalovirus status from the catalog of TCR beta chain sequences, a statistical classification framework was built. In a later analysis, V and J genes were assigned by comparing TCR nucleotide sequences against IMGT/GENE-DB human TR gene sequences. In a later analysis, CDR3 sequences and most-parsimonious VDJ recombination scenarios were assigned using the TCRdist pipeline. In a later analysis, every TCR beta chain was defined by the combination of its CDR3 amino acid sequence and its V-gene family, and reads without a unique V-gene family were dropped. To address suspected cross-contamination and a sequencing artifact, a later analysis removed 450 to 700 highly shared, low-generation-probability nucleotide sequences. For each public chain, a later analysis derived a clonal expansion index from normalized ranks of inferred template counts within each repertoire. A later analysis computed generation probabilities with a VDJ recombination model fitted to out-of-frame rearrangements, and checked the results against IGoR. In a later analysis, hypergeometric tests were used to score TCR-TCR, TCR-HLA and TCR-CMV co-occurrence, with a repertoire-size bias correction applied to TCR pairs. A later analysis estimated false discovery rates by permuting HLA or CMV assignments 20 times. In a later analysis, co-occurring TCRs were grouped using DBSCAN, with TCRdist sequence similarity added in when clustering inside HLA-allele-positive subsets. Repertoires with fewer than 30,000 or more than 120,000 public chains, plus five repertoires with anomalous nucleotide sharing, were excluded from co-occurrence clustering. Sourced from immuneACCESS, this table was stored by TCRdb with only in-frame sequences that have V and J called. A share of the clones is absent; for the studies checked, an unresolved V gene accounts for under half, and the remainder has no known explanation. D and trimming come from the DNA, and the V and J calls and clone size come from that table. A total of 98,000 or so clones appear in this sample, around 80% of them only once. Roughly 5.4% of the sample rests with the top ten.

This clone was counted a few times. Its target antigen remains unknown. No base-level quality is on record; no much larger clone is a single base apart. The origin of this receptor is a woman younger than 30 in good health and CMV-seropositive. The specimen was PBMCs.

The DNA is TGTGCTACCAGCGCGGGGACAGTGAACAATGAGCAGTTCTTC. Translated, this gives CATSAGTVNNEQFF. The rearrangement joined TRBV12-5 to TRBJ2-1; the D gene is perhaps TRBD1, from 7 matching bases. Spanning cysteine to phenylalanine, the CDR3 consists of 14 amino acids. The CDR3 DNA has 42 bases and is translated from base 1. The germline V gene supplies CDR1 LGHNT and CDR2 FRNRAP. V is clipped by 10 bases and J by 5 bases, and the sequence between their germline boundaries is 18 bases long.